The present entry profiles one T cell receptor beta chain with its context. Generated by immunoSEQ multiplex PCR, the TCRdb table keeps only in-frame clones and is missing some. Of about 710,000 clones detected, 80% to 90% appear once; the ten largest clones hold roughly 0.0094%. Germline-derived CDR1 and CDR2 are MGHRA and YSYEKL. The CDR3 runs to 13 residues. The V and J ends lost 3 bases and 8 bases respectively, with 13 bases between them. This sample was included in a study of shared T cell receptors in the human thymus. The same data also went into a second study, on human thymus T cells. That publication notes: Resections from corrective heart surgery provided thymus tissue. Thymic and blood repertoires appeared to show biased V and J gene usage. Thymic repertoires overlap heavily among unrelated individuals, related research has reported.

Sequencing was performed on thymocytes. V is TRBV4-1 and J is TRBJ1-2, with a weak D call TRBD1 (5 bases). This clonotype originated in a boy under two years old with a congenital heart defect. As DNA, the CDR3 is TGCGCCAGCAGCCAGGAGGGGTTATGGGGCTACACCTTC. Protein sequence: CASSQEGLWGYTF.